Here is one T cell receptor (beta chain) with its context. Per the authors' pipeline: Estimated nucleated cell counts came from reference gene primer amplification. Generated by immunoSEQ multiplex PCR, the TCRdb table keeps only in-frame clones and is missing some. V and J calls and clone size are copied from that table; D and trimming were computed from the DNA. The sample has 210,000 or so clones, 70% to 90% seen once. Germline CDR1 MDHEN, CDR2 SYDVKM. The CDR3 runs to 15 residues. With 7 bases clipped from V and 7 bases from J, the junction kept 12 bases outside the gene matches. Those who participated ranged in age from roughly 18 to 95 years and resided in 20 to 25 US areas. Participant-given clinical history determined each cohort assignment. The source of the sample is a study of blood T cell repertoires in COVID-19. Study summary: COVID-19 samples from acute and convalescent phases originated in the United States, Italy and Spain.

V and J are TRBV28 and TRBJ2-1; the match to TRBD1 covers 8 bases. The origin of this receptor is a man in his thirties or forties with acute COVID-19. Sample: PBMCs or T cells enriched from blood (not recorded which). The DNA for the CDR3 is TGTGCCAGCACCATGATAGGACAGGGTGGGAATGAGCAGTTCTTC. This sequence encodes CASTMIGQGGNEQFF.